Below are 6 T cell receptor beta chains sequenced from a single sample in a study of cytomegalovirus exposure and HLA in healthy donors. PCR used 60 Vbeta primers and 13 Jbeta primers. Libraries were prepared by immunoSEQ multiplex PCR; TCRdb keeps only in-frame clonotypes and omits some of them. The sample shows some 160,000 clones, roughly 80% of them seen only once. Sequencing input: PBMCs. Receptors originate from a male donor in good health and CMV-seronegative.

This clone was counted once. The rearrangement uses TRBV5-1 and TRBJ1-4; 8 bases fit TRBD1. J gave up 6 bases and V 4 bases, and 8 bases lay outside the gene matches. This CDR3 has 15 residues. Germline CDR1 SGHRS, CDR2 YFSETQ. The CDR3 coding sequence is TGCGCCAGCAGCATTGACAGGGGAGAGGATGAAAAACTGTTTTTT. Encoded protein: CASSIDRGEDEKLFF.

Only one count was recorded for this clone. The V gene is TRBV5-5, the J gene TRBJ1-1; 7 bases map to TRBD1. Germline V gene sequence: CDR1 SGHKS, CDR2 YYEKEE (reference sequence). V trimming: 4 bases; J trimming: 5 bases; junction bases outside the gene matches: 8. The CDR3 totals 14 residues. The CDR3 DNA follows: TGTGCCAGCAGCCCTGGACAGGTGGAGACTGAAGCTTTCTTT. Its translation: CASSPGQVETEAFF.

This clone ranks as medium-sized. CDR3 residues: CASSLGTAMNTEAFF. DNA for the CDR3: TGTGCCAGCAGCTTAGGAACAGCCATGAACACTGAAGCTTTCTTT. V usage is TRBV7-8 and J usage is TRBJ1-1, with D unresolved. V lost 1 base, J lost 0 bases, and 9 bases lay in between. CDR3 length: 15 amino acids. Per germline, CDR1 SGHVS and CDR2 FQNEAQ.

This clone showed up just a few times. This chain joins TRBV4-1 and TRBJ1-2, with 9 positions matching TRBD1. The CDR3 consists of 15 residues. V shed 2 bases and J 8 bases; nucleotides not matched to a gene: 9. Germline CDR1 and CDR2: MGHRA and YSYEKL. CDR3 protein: CASSQNTGGRPGYTF. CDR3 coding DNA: TGCGCCAGCAGCCAAAATACAGGGGGCCGGCCCGGCTACACCTTC.

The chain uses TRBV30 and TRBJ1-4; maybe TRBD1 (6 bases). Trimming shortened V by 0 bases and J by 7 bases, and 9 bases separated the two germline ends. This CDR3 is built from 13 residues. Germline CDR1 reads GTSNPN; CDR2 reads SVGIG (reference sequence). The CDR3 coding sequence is TGTGCCTGGAGTGTAGTACAGGGTGAAAAACTGTTTTTT. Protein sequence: CAWSVVQGEKLFF.

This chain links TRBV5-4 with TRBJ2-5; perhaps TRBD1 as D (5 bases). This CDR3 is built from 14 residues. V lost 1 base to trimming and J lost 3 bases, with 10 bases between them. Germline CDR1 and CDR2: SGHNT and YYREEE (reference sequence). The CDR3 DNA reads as TGTGCCAGCAGCTTGCCAGGGTCGAAAGAGACCCAGTACTTC. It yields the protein CASSLPGSKETQYF.